This TCR beta chain was found in a study of a mutant IDH1 vaccine in newly diagnosed glioma. Trimming took 1 base from V and 0 from J, leaving 0 bases between them. CDR1 and CDR2 from the germline V gene are SQVTM and ANQGSEA. CDR3 length equals 11 residues. This clone was observed a handful of times. The antigen is not known. Time point specified: week 35, safety follow-up. Vaccine doses each comprised 300 ug of mutant IDH1 20-mer peptide, with topical imiquimod. Measured with immunoSEQ multiplex PCR; TCRdb has only the in-frame clones, and not every one. This table holds about 65,000 clones, roughly 76% found once.

Specimen: PBMCs, collected from a glioma patient whose treatment included an IDH1 peptide vaccine. This rearrangement joins TRBV29-1 to TRBJ1-2, with D hard to call. The TCR sequence derives from a man in his forties with glioma. DNA for the CDR3: TGCAGCGTTGAAGCTAACTATGGCTACACCTTC. Its translation: CSVEANYGYTF.